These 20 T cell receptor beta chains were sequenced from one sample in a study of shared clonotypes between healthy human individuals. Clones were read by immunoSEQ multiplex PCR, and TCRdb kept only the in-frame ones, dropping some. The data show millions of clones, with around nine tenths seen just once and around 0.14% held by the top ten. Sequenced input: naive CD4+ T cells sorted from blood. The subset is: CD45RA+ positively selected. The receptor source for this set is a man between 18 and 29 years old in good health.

For the CDR3, the DNA is TGTGCCAGCAGTTTAGCCGCCGGCAATGACTATGGCTACACCTTC. Its translation is CASSLAAGNDYGYTF. The rearrangement links TRBV27 to TRBJ1-2; D uncertain. V was shortened by 2 bases and J by 3 bases, with 13 bases between the two germline ends. The germline CDR1 and CDR2 sequences are MNHEY and SMNVEV (reference sequence). The CDR3 covers 15 residues.

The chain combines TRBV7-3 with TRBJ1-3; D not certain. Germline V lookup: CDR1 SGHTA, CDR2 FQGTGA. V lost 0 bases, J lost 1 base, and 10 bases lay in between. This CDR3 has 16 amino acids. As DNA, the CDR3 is TGTGCCAGCAGCTTAACCGGTTCGGGGTCTGGAAACACCATATATTTT. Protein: CASSLTGSGSGNTIYF.

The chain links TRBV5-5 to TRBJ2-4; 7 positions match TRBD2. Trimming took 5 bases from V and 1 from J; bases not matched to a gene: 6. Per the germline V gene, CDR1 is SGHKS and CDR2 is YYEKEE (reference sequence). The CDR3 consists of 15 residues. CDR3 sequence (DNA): TGTGCCAGCAGTTTAGCGGGTGTGGCCAAAAACATTCAGTACTTC. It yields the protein CASSLAGVAKNIQYF.

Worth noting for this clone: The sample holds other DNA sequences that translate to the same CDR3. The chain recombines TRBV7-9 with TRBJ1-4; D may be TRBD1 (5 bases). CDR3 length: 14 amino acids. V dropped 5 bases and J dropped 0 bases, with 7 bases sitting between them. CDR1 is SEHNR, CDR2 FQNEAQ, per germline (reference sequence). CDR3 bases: TGTGCCAGCAGCCTCAGGGCAACTAATGAAAAACTGTTTTTT. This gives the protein CASSLRATNEKLFF.

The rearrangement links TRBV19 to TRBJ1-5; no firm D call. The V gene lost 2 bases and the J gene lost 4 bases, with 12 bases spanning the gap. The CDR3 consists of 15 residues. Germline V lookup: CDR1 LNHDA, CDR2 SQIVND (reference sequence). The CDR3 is CASSILAADNQPQHF. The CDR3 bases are TGTGCCAGTAGTATATTGGCAGCGGATAATCAGCCCCAGCATTTT. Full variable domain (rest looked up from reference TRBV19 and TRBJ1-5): DGGITQSPKYLFRKEGQNVTLSCEQNLNHDAMYWYRQDPGQGLRLIYYSQIVNDFQKGDIAEGYSVSREKKESFPLTVTSAQKNPTAFYLCASSILAADNQPQHFGDGTRLSIL.

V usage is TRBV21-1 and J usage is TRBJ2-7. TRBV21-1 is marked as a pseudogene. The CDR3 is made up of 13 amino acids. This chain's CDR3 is CASSKEGVYEQYF. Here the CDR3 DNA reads TGTGCCAGCAGCAAAGAGGGTGTGTACGAGCAGTACTTC.

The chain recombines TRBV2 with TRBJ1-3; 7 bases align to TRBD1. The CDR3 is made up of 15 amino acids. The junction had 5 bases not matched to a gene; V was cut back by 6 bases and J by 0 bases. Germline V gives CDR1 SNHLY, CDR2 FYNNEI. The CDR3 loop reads CASSPTGDSGNTIYF. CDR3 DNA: TGTGCCAGCAGCCCCACAGGGGACTCTGGAAACACCATATATTTT.

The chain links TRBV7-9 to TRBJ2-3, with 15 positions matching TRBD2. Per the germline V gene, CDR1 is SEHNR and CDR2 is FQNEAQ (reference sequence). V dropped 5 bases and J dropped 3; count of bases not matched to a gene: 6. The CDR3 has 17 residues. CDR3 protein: CASSVAGTSGRTDTQYF. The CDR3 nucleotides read TGTGCCAGCAGCGTTGCCGGGACTAGCGGGAGGACAGATACGCAGTATTTT.

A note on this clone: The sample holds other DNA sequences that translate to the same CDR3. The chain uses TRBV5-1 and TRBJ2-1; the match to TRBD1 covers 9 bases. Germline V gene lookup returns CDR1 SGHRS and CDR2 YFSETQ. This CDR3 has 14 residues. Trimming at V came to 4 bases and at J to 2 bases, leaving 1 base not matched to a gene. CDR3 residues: CASSGQGTYNEQFF. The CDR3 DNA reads TGCGCCAGCAGCGGACAGGGGACCTACAATGAGCAGTTCTTC.

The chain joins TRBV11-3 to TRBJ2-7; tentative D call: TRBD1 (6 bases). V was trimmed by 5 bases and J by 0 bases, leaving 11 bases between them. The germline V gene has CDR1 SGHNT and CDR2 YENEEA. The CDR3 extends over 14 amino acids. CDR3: CASSRRTDSYEQYF. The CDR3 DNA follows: TGTGCCAGCAGCCGGCGGACAGACTCCTACGAGCAGTACTTC.

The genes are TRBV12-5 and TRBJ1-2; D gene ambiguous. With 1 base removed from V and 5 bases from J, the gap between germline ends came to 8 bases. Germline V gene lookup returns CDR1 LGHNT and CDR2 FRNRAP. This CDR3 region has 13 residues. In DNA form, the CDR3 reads TGTGCTAGTGGTTTGGGAGGATATTATGGCTACACCTTC. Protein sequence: CASGLGGYYGYTF.

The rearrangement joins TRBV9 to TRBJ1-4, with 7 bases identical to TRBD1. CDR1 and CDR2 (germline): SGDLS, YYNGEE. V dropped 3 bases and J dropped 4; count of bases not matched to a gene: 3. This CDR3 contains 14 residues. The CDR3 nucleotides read TGTGCCAGCAGCGGGGACAGCCATAATGAAAAACTGTTTTTT. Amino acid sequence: CASSGDSHNEKLFF. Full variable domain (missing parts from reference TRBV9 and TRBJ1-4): DSGVTQTPKHLITATGQRVTLRCSPRSGDLSVYWYQQSLDQGLQFLIQYYNGEERAKGNILERFSAQQFPDLHSELNLSSLELGDSALYFCASSGDSHNEKLFFGSGTQLSVL.

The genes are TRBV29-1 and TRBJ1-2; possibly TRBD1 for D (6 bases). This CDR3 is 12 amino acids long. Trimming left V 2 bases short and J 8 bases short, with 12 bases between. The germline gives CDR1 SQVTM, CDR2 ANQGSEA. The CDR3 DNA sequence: TGCAGCGTTGAATCCCCAGGGGCAGGCTACACCTTC. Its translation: CSVESPGAGYTF.

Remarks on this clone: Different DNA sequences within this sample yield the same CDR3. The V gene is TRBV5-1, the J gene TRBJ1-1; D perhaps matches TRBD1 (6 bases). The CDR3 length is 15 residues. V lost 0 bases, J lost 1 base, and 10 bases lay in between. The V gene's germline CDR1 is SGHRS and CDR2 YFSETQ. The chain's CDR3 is CASSLVGGQNTEAFF. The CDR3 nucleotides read TGCGCCAGCAGCTTGGTGGGGGGCCAGAACACTGAAGCTTTCTTT. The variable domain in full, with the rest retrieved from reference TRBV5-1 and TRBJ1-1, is KAGVTQTPRYLIKTRGQQVTLSCSPISGHRSVSWYQQTPGQGLQFLFEYFSETQRNKGNFPGRFSGRQFSNSRSEMNVSTLELGDSALYLCASSLVGGQNTEAFFGQGTRLTVV.

CDR3 region: CASSEWRSGTDEKLFF. In DNA, the CDR3 is TGTGCCAGCAGTGAATGGAGATCCGGGACAGATGAAAAACTGTTTTTT. This sequence joins TRBV2 and TRBJ1-4, with 7 bases matching TRBD1. The CDR3 covers 16 residues. CDR1 and CDR2 (germline): SNHLY, FYNNEI. Trimming at V came to 2 bases and at J to 6 bases, leaving 9 bases not matched to a gene.

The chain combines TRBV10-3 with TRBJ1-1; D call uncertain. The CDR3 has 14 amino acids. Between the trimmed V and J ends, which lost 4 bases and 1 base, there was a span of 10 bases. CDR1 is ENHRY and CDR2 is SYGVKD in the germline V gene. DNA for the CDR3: TGTGCCATCAGTGGGATCACGGGGAACACTGAAGCTTTCTTT. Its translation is CAISGITGNTEAFF.

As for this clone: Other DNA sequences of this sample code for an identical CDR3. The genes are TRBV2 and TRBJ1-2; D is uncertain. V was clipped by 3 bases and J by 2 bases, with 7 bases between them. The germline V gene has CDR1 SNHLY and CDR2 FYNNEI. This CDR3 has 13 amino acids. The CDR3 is CASSDSANYGYTF. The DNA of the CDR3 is TGTGCCAGCAGTGATTCGGCCAACTATGGCTACACCTTC.

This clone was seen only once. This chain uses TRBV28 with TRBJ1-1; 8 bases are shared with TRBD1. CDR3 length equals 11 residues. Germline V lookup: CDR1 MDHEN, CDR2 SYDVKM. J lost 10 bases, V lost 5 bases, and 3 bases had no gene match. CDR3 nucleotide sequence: TGTGCCAGCAGTAGCGACAGGGGAGCTTTCTTT. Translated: CASSSDRGAFF.

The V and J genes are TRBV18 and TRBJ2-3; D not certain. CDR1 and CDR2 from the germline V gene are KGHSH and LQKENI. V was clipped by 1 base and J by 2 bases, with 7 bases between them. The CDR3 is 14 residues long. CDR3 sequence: CASSPLANTDTQYF. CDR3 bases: TGTGCCAGCTCACCACTAGCCAACACAGATACGCAGTATTTT.

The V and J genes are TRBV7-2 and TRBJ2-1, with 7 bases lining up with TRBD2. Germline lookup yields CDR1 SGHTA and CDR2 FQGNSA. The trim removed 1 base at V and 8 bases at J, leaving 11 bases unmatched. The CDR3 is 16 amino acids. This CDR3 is CASSLGLTSRGDEQFF. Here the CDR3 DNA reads TGTGCCAGCAGCTTAGGATTGACTAGCAGAGGGGATGAGCAGTTCTTC.